The T cell receptor beta chain under discussion was sequenced for a study of shared clonotypes between healthy human individuals. General study findings and limits: Enrolling few donors narrowed the genetic and exposure-history diversity that was represented.

Germline V gene data show CDR1 as MDHEN and CDR2 as SYDVKM. V lost 5 bases, J lost 4 bases, and 6 bases stayed unmatched. The CDR3 runs to 14 residues. To note about this clone: Its antigen is undetermined.

Using immunoSEQ multiplex PCR, the repertoire was profiled, and TCRdb retains in-frame clones only, with some absent. This sample has 2 million to 3 million clones, with approximately 90% found just once. The V call is TRBV28, the J call TRBJ1-1, with 8 bases fitting TRBD1. Specimen: naive CD4+ T cells sorted from blood. This sample's subset: CD45RA+ positively selected. This clonotype was sampled from a man between 18 and 29 years old in good health. The CDR3 spells CASSPTTGGTEAFF. The DNA for the CDR3 is TGTGCCAGCAGTCCCACCACAGGGGGCACTGAAGCTTTCTTT. Supplemented by reference TRBV28 and TRBJ1-1, the full variable domain reads DVKVTQSSRYLVKRTGEKVFLECVQDMDHENMFWYRQDPGLGLRLIYFSYDVKMKEKGDIPEGYSVSREKKERFSLILESASTNQTSMYLCASSPTTGGTEAFFGQGTRLTVV.